The present entry profiles one TCR beta chain with its context. Naive CD45RA+ and memory CD45RA-negative subsets were split from CD4+ cells. The sample originates from a study of shared clonotypes between healthy human individuals. The repertoire was sequenced with immunoSEQ multiplex PCR; TCRdb's copy has only in-frame clones and lacks some. The sample has about 1 million clones, roughly 70% seen once. Sequencing was done on a sample of memory CD4+ T cells sorted from blood. Described subset: CD45RA-negative fraction. The receptor was derived from a man younger than 35 in good health.

CDR3 loop: CASSLQGLAGGPEQFF. As DNA, the CDR3 is TGTGCCAGCAGCTTGCAAGGACTAGCGGGAGGGCCGGAGCAGTTCTTC. This sequence joins TRBV11-2 and TRBJ2-1; 15 bases map to TRBD2. Germline V gene data show CDR1 as SGHAT and CDR2 as FQNNGV. The CDR3 extends over 16 amino acids. V lost 3 bases and J lost 10; bases outside the gene matches: 7.